The present TCR beta chain was sequenced within a study of Ad26.COV2.S vaccination and SARS-CoV-2 variants. This CDR3 has 17 residues. V dropped 1 base and J dropped 4; count of bases not matched to a gene: 8. A word on this clone: The antigen is unknown.

Study outcomes and limitations: The authors reported substantial breadth in spike-specific CD8+ and CD4+ T cell responses after vaccination. Vaccine recipients and placebo recipients showed similar non-spike TCR breadth. People given the vaccine had a wider spike-specific TCR breadth than placebo recipients did.

Sequencing used immunoSEQ multiplex PCR; TCRdb keeps in-frame clones, though not all of them. The table includes more than 85,000 clones, around three quarters detected once. The clonotype comes from a human donor who had recovered from COVID-19. The chain combines TRBV23-1 with TRBJ2-2; 8 bases match TRBD1. TRBV23-1 is an ORF; its function is uncertain. The sample in question was peripheral blood, obtained after recovery from COVID-19. The CDR3: CASSQYRTGTFTGELFF. CDR3 sequence (DNA): TGCGCCAGCAGTCAATACCGGACAGGGACCTTCACCGGGGAGCTGTTTTTT.